A single sample gave rise to the 9 T cell receptor beta chains below, sequenced in a study of T cells in women clearing cervical HPV infection. Generated by immunoSEQ multiplex PCR, the TCRdb table keeps only in-frame clones and is missing some. The sample table includes around 19,000 clones. The sequencing sample was made of blood buffy coat. The receptors here all came from a woman between 18 and 70 years old with a cervical HPV16 infection that either progressed to CIN3+ or cleared (not recorded which).

With regard to this clone: The sequenced fragment ends 3 residues before the CDR3 boundary, so the rest is inferred from the germline J gene. This chain links TRBV19 with TRBJ2-1, with D perhaps TRBD2 (6 bases). Trimming removed 6 bases at V and 6 bases at J, with 24 bases between. CDR3 size: 17 residues. Germline V gives CDR1 LNHDA, CDR2 SQIVND (reference sequence). Partial CDR3 DNA: TGTGCCAGTAGAATCTCGTCGGCTAGCGCGGGTGTCAATGAG. It yields the protein CASRISSASAGVNE. The whole CDR3 is CASRISSASAGVNEQFF. The full variable domain, its missing parts supplied by reference TRBV19 and TRBJ2-1, is DGGITQSPKYLFRKEGQNVTLSCEQNLNHDAMYWYRQDPGQGLRLIYYSQIVNDFQKGDIAEGYSVSREKKESFPLTVTSAQKNPTAFYLCASRISSASAGVNEQFFGPGTRLTVL.

Details on this clone: The observed sequence ends 3 residues before the CDR3 terminus, with the missing tail filled in from the germline J gene. The gene calls are TRBV5-1 and TRBJ1-4; TRBD1 matches 8 bases. Germline V lookup: CDR1 SGHRS, CDR2 YFSETQ. J lost 6 bases, V lost 4 bases, and 5 bases had no gene match. The CDR3 runs 14 residues. Incomplete CDR3 DNA: TGCGCCAGCAGCCCGGGACAGGATTATGAAAAA. It encodes CASSPGQDYEK. The entire CDR3 sequence reads CASSPGQDYEKLFF.

Concerning this clone: Coverage ceases 3 residues before the CDR3 finishes, and the germline J gene fills in the end. The chain links TRBV7-3 to TRBJ2-3; 14 bases fit TRBD2. This CDR3 has 17 residues. The germline V gene has CDR1 SGHTA and CDR2 FQGTGA. This chain's CDR3 is CASSYTGTSGGQETQYF. CDR3 DNA, as far as it was read: TGTGCCAGCAGCTACACCGGGACTAGCGGGGGCCAAGAGACG. The variable domain in full, completed from reference TRBV7-3 and TRBJ2-3, reads GAGVSQTPSNKVTEKGKYVELRCDPISGHTALYWYRQSLGQGPEFLIYFQGTGAADDSGLPNDRFFAVRPEGSVSTLKIQRTERGDSAVYLCASSYTGTSGGQETQYFGPGTRLTVL.

In regard to this clone: The read finishes 3 residues shy of the CDR3 end, and the germline J gene is used to complete it. This chain links TRBV5-1 with TRBJ2-4, with 7 bases identical to TRBD1. Unmatched junction bases numbered 9, after V lost 4 bases and J lost 5 bases. The CDR3 is made up of 15 amino acids. Germline CDR1 is SGHRS and CDR2 is YFSETQ. The sequenced part of the CDR3 DNA is TGCGCCAGCAGCGAACAGTGGCAGGGGGAAAACATT. This gives the protein CASSEQWQGENI. The entire CDR3 protein reads CASSEQWQGENIQYF.

Concerning this clone itself: The sequence runs out 3 residues before the end of the CDR3; the remainder is reconstructed from the germline J gene. The chain recombines TRBV30 with TRBJ2-3, with 10 bases fitting TRBD2. Germline assignment: CDR1 GTSNPN and CDR2 SVGIG (reference sequence). The CDR3 has 16 residues. J gave up 2 bases and V 5 bases, and 10 bases lay outside the gene matches. CDR3 amino acids: CAWCRPSGGYTDTQYF. CDR3 bases read: TGTGCCTGGTGTAGGCCTAGCGGGGGTTACACAGATACG.

Concerning this clone: Coverage ceases 3 residues before the CDR3 finishes, and the germline J gene fills in the end. The V call is TRBV30, the J call TRBJ1-1; a possible D gene is TRBD1 (6 bases). The CDR3 covers 15 residues. Germline lookup yields CDR1 GTSNPN and CDR2 SVGIG (reference sequence). Partial CDR3 DNA: TGTGCCTGGAGTGTACTTACAGACAGGACACCAGAA. Amino acid sequence: CAWSVLTDRTPE. The CDR3 as a whole reads CAWSVLTDRTPEAFF.

Remarks on this clone: The read gets to within 3 residues of the CDR3 end, and the germline J gene fills in the rest. The chain links TRBV5-1 to TRBJ2-7; TRBD1 matches at 7 bases. V lost 7 bases, J lost 3 bases, and 7 bases stayed unmatched. Per germline, CDR1 SGHRS and CDR2 YFSETQ. This CDR3 spans 13 amino acids. The CDR3 sequence is CASSPGTVYEQYF. The DNA read from the CDR3 is TGCGCCAGCTCCCCCGGGACAGTCTACGAG.

Regarding this clone: From the germline J gene comes the end of the CDR3, since the read stops 3 residues before it. The gene calls are TRBV5-1 and TRBJ2-3; D unresolved. Looked up from germline, CDR1 is SGHRS and CDR2 is YFSETQ. This CDR3 region has 14 residues. V lost 4 bases, J lost 0 bases, and 9 bases lay in between. CDR3 DNA, as far as it was read: TGCGCCAGCAGCGAGCAATCTAGCACAGATACG. Translated: CASSEQSSTDT. The CDR3, in full, reads CASSEQSSTDTQYF.

Turning to this clone: The CDR3 end is not reached by the read, which stops 3 residues before it; the germline J gene fills it in. The chain has TRBV20-1 and TRBJ1-5, with D perhaps matching TRBD1 (6 bases). Trimming shortened V by 6 bases and J by 4 bases, and 19 bases separated the two germline ends. In germline, CDR1 is DFQATT, CDR2 SNEGSKA (reference sequence). CDR3 length equals 15 residues. The CDR3 loop reads CSAEGVQGGNQPQHF. Partial CDR3 DNA: TGCAGTGCCGAGGGGGTACAGGGAGGTAATCAGCCC.